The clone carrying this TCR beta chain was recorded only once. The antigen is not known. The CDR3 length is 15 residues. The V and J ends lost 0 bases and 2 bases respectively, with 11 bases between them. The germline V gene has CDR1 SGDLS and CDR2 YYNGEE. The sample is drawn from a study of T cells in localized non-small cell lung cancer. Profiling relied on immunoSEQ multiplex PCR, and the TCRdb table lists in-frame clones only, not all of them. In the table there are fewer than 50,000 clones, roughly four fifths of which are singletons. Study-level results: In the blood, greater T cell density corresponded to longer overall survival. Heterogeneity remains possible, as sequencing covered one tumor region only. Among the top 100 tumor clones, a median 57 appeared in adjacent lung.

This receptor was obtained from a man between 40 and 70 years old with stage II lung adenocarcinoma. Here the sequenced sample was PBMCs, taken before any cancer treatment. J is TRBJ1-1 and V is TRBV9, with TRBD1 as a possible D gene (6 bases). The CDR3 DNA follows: TGTGCCAGCAGCGTAGGACAGGTTCTCAACACTGAAGCTTTCTTT. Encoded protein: CASSVGQVLNTEAFF.